This TCR beta chain comes out of a study of T-cell memory formation after mild COVID-19. About this clonotype itself: Antigen: not known.

The study's findings and limits: Contracting clones, day 15 to 85, had balanced CD4/CD8, and later expanders favored CD4+.

TCRdb re-derived calls from the 5' RACE reads in MiXCR, one entry per CDR3 protein. The sample has 500,000 to 600,000 distinct CDR3 sequences, about 20% seen once; the top ten hold around 13%. This CDR3 region has 15 residues. Per germline, CDR1 MNHEY and CDR2 SVGAGI. The J segment lost 4 bases and the V segment lost 6 bases, leaving 9 bases of the junction unmatched. The sample was PBMCs or a T cell subset sorted from them (not recorded which). This sequence was found in an adult woman who had mild COVID-19 (a few samples of this study predate the infection). Cell type and time point are not known. The genes are TRBV6-5 and TRBJ2-3, with 8 bases matching TRBD2. The CDR3 sequence is CASSPPGTRADTQYF. In nucleotides, the CDR3 is TGTGCCAGCAGCCCACCCGGGACTAGAGCAGATACGCAGTATTTT.